These T cell receptor beta chains were read from a single sample in a study of shared clonotypes between healthy human individuals. The assay was immunoSEQ multiplex PCR, and TCRdb's table has in-frame clones only and misses some. The repertoire holds approximately 2,300,000 clones, with 92% as singletons. The sequencing sample was made of naive CD4+ T cells from PBMCs. Receptors were obtained from a man younger than 35 in good health. Some clones in this sample may be carry-over from other donors' samples. Each CDR3 is given with its conserved first and last residue. Fields, in order: V gene, clone size, D gene, J gene, CDR3 DNA, CDR3 protein. The D gene is left open where the match is weak. Clone size is stated in some rows and not others, as once, few, many or a class when expanded.

>TRBV28|NA|TRBD1|TRBJ2-3
TGTGCCAGCAGTTTCCTGACAGGGGTGTACACAGATACGCAGTATTTT
CASSFLTGVYTDTQYF
>TRBV30|NA|NA|TRBJ1-1
TGTGCCTGGTCCCCGGGCACTGAAGCTTTCTTT
CAWSPGTEAFF
>TRBV28|NA|TRBD2|TRBJ2-3
TGTGCCAGCAGTCCCGCACTCTGGGACTACTCCCTTGACACACATGGTACGCAGTATTTT
CASSPALWDYSLDTHGTQYF
>TRBV9|NA|TRBD1|TRBJ2-2
TGTGCCAGCAGCCCACCATGGGGACAGGCGTCCACCGGGGAGCTGTTTTTT
CASSPPWGQASTGELFF
>TRBV7-9|NA|TRBD2|TRBJ2-3
TGTGCCAGCAGCTTATCTACTAGCGCAGATACGCAGTATTTT
CASSLSTSADTQYF
>TRBV6-6|once|TRBD1|TRBJ2-5
TGTGCCAGCAGACAGGGGGCTGAAGGATGGGAGACCCAGTACTTC
CASRQGAEGWETQYF
>TRBV28|NA|NA|TRBJ2-7
TGTGCCAGCAGTTCTCCCCCCGGACGGGGGACCTACGAGCAGTACTTC
CASSSPPGRGTYEQYF
>TRBV19|NA|TRBD1|TRBJ2-7
TGTGCCAGTAGTCCGGACAGGGACTCCTACGAGCAGTACTTC
CASSPDRDSYEQYF
>TRBV2|NA|NA|TRBJ2-7
TGTGCCAGCAGTGCTGGGGGGGAGCAGTACTTC
CASSAGGEQYF
>TRBV11-2|NA|NA|TRBJ2-7
TGTGCCAGCAGCTTCGCCCTGGGGAATTACTACGAGCAGTACTTC
CASSFALGNYYEQYF
>TRBV5-1|NA|TRBD2|TRBJ2-7
TGCGCCAGCAGCCCTAGCGGGAGCGGTAACGAGCAGTACTTC
CASSPSGSGNEQYF
>TRBV28|NA|TRBD2|TRBJ2-7
TGTGCCAGCAGGTTAGCGGGAGCACACGAGCAGTACTTC
CASRLAGAHEQYF
>TRBV27|NA|TRBD1|TRBJ1-4
TGTGCCAGCAGACCCGACCAGGGACAGGCTAATGAAAAACTGTTTTTT
CASRPDQGQANEKLFF
>TRBV10-3|once|NA|TRBJ2-2
TGTGCCATCAGTGAGGCCACAGGGATCTATAACACCGGGGAGCTGTTTTTT
CAISEATGIYNTGELFF
>TRBV18|NA|TRBD1|TRBJ2-1
TGTGCCAGCTCCCCACCGGGACAGGGGTTCAATGAGCAGTTCTTC
CASSPPGQGFNEQFF
>TRBV28|NA|NA|TRBJ1-4
TGTGCCAGCAGTGCCCCCGCTGTCCTTAATGAAAAACTGTTTTTT
CASSAPAVLNEKLFF
>TRBV12-2|NA|NA|TRBJ2-2
TGTGCAAGTCGCTTAGCGGAGACAAACACCGGGGAGCTGTTTTTT
CASRLAETNTGELFF